The 29 T cell receptor beta chains in this list originate from one sample, sequenced in a study of T cell repertoires in cytomegalovirus infection. TCRdb fed the reads into MiXCR, producing one record per CDR3 protein. The repertoire holds more than 400,000 distinct CDR3 sequences, about 25% seen once, with over 10% in the top ten. The sequencing sample was made of PBMCs. Receptor source: a human donor in good health (CMV status not recorded). Some clones in this sample may be carry-over from other donors' samples.

The sample holds a few counts of this clonotype. The chain carries TRBV3-1 and TRBJ2-2; D is unresolved. Germline CDR1 LGHDT, CDR2 YNNKEL (reference sequence). The V end lost 0 bases, the J end lost 5 bases, and 16 bases lay between the germline ends. This CDR3 is 17 amino acids long. DNA of the CDR3: TGTGCCAGCAGCCAAGACCCACGGGTCCTATTGACCGGGGAGCTGTTTTTT. Translation gives CASSQDPRVLLTGELFF.

CDR3 in DNA: TGCAGTGCCTACGCCGGGGCAGCCCAGGGCAATCAGCCCCAGCATTTT. Protein: CSAYAGAAQGNQPQHF. This chain joins TRBV20-1 and TRBJ1-5; TRBD1 is a possible D gene (5 bases). CDR3 size: 16 residues. V lost 6 bases and J lost 2, with 20 bases in between. Germline V lookup: CDR1 DFQATT, CDR2 SNEGSKA (reference sequence).

The table lists this clonotype with a few counts. This rearrangement joins TRBV6-5 to TRBJ2-7; tentatively, D is TRBD2 (7 bases). V lost 5 bases, J lost 2 bases, and 16 bases lay in between. There are 15 residues in the CDR3. Germline lookup yields CDR1 MNHEY and CDR2 SVGAGI. CDR3 amino acids: CASSDRLAAPYEQYF. Written as DNA, the CDR3 is TGTGCCAGCAGTGACAGGCTAGCGGCCCCCTACGAGCAGTACTTC.

This clonotype has more than one count but fewer than ten. V usage is TRBV7-9 and J usage is TRBJ1-5, with 7 positions matching TRBD1. CDR1 and CDR2 from the germline V gene are SEHNR and FQNEAQ (reference sequence). This CDR3 contains 16 residues. The V and J ends lost 1 base and 5 bases, in that order; junction bases with no gene match: 8. DNA for the CDR3: TGTGCCAGCAGCTTAGAGTTTAGGGGGCGGTATCAGCCCCAGCATTTT. Translation gives CASSLEFRGRYQPQHF.

The chain has TRBV4-3 and TRBJ1-2; TRBD1 is a possible D gene (5 bases). This CDR3 has 17 amino acids. Germline lookup yields CDR1 LGHNA and CDR2 YSLEER. Between the trimmed V and J ends, which lost 0 bases and 3 bases, there was a span of 17 bases. This CDR3 reads CASSQDLNQGRDYGYTF. DNA for the CDR3: TGCGCCAGCAGCCAAGATCTCAATCAGGGCAGGGACTATGGCTACACCTTC.

The chain couples TRBV27 to TRBJ2-1; D gene ambiguous. Germline CDR1 and CDR2: MNHEY and SMNVEV (reference sequence). Trimming removed 2 bases from V and 7 bases from J, with 12 bases in between. This CDR3 is built from 14 residues. The CDR3 protein is CASSLDLVLNEQFF. In DNA, the CDR3 is TGTGCCAGCAGTTTAGACCTAGTCCTGAATGAGCAGTTCTTC.

This clonotype was seen a handful of times. The chain has TRBV11-2 and TRBJ2-3, with TRBD1 matching 8 bases. Germline trimming cut 1 base from V and 4 bases from J; bases unmatched to any gene: 10. In germline, CDR1 is SGHAT, CDR2 FQNNGV. CDR3 length equals 17 residues. CDR3 region: CASSLGPQGGRSDTQYF. The DNA of the CDR3 is TGTGCCAGCAGCTTAGGCCCACAGGGGGGCAGGTCAGATACGCAGTATTTT. Looking up the rest from reference TRBV11-2 and TRBJ2-3 gives the full variable domain: EAGVAQSPRYKIIEKRQSVAFWCNPISGHATLYWYQQILGQGPKLLIQFQNNGVVDDSQLPKDRFSAERLKGVDSTLKIQPAKLEDSAVYLCASSLGPQGGRSDTQYFGPGTRLTVL.

CDR3 residues: CASTRELAGETQYF. CDR3 DNA: TGTGCCAGCACCCGGGAGCTAGCAGGGGAGACCCAGTACTTC. The chain uses TRBV6-1 and TRBJ2-5, with a weak D call TRBD2 (6 bases). V lost 7 bases and J 5 bases, leaving 17 bases between the germline ends. This CDR3 spans 14 amino acids. From germline, CDR1 is MNHNS and CDR2 SASEGT.

The chain joins TRBV4-3 to TRBJ2-2; no definite D call. This CDR3 region has 15 residues. In germline, CDR1 is LGHNA, CDR2 YSLEER. V gave up 1 base and J gave up 2 bases, with 8 bases separating them. The CDR3 loop is CASSQAIRNTGELFF. As DNA, the CDR3 is TGCGCCAGCAGCCAAGCGATTCGAAACACCGGGGAGCTGTTTTTT.

The rearrangement joins TRBV11-3 to TRBJ2-5; D ambiguous. Germline V gives CDR1 SGHNT, CDR2 YENEEA. The V and J ends lost 0 bases and 2 bases respectively, with 7 bases between them. This CDR3 spans 14 amino acids. The CDR3 is CASSLEGFQETQYF. As DNA, the CDR3 is TGTGCCAGCAGCTTAGAAGGGTTTCAAGAGACCCAGTACTTC.

V usage is TRBV5-6 and J usage is TRBJ1-1, with D tentatively TRBD1 (5 bases). The CDR3 runs to 16 residues. Germline CDR1 is SGHDT and CDR2 is YYEEEE. The ends were cut back, 2 bases at V and 4 bases at J, with 18 bases in the middle. The CDR3 reads CASSFGGGGGVTEAFF. For the CDR3, the DNA is TGTGCCAGCAGCTTCGGCGGGGGGGGTGGAGTCACTGAAGCTTTCTTT.

The rearrangement uses TRBV29-1 and TRBJ1-1, with 8 nucleotides matching TRBD1. J lost 0 bases, V lost 6 bases, and 3 bases had no gene match. Germline assignment: CDR1 SQVTM and CDR2 ANQGSEA. The CDR3 loop spans 13 amino acids. The CDR3 bases are TGCAGCGTAAAGACAGGGGTGAACACTGAAGCTTTCTTT. As protein: CSVKTGVNTEAFF.

There are a few counts of this clonotype. The chain combines TRBV5-1 with TRBJ1-4, with D perhaps TRBD1 (6 bases). The CDR3 covers 14 residues. V was clipped by 4 bases and J by 8 bases, with 15 bases between them. Per germline, CDR1 SGHRS and CDR2 YFSETQ. Written as DNA, the CDR3 is TGCGCCAGCAGCACGACAGGTTTTAACGAAAAACTGTTTTTT. Translating it yields CASSTTGFNEKLFF.

The rearrangement joins TRBV6-1 to TRBJ2-5; D is possibly TRBD2 (6 bases). CDR1 and CDR2 from the germline V gene are MNHNS and SASEGT. This CDR3 has 13 amino acids. V lost 6 bases and J 7 bases, leaving 15 bases between the germline ends. The CDR3 here is CASSAGTLGTQYF. The CDR3 DNA follows: TGTGCCAGCAGCGCCGGGACTTTGGGGACCCAGTACTTC.

This clonotype appeared a few times. V usage is TRBV7-9 and J usage is TRBJ2-7, with 8 nucleotides matching TRBD1. The CDR3 spans 14 residues. The V and J ends lost 1 base and 6 bases, in that order; junction bases with no gene match: 5. CDR1 is SEHNR and CDR2 is FQNEAQ in the germline V gene (reference sequence). The CDR3 DNA reads as TGTGCCAGCAGCTTAGATTTGGACAGGGCCGAGCAGTACGTC. It encodes CASSLDLDRAEQYV.

The chain recombines TRBV12-3 or TRBV12-4 with TRBJ1-1, with a tentative D call TRBD1 (6 bases). The germline V and J ends were trimmed by 5 bases and 0 bases, with 10 bases remaining between them. There are 14 residues in the CDR3. The CDR3 DNA reads TGTGCCAGCAGTGAGGGGGGAGTGAACACTGAAGCTTTCTTT. It encodes CASSEGGVNTEAFF.

The J gene is TRBJ1-1, the V gene TRBV19, with D hard to call. Germline V lookup: CDR1 LNHDA, CDR2 SQIVND (reference sequence). The germline V and J ends were trimmed by 6 bases and 1 base, with 15 bases remaining between them. This CDR3 is built from 15 residues. The CDR3 region has the DNA TGTGCCAGTAGCATAAGGGAGCTGGGGAACACTGAAGCTTTCTTT. Translation gives CASSIRELGNTEAFF. Using reference TRBV19 and TRBJ1-1 for the parts outside the CDR3, the full variable domain is DGGITQSPKYLFRKEGQNVTLSCEQNLNHDAMYWYRQDPGQGLRLIYYSQIVNDFQKGDIAEGYSVSREKKESFPLTVTSAQKNPTAFYLCASSIRELGNTEAFFGQGTRLTVV.

This clonotype was counted ten times or more. The V call is TRBV7-8, the J call TRBJ1-3, with unresolved D. The length of the CDR3 is 12 residues. Trimming left V 5 bases short and J 3 bases short, with 5 bases between. CDR1 is SGHVS, CDR2 FQNEAQ, per germline. The CDR3 protein is CASSPLGNTIYF. CDR3 bases: TGTGCCAGCAGCCCTCTTGGAAACACCATATATTTT.

The chain employs TRBV4-1 and TRBJ2-1; possible D gene TRBD2, 5 bases. Germline lookup yields CDR1 MGHRA and CDR2 YSYEKL. The germline V and J ends were trimmed by 5 bases and 9 bases, with 14 bases remaining between them. The CDR3 is made up of 13 amino acids. CDR3 region: CASSSNLASEQFF. CDR3 DNA sequence: TGCGCCAGCAGCTCCAACCTAGCCAGTGAGCAGTTCTTC.

This clonotype was observed a few times. The chain is built from TRBV7-9 and TRBJ1-5, with D unresolved. The CDR3 has 13 residues. Germline V lookup: CDR1 SEHNR, CDR2 FQNEAQ (reference sequence). The V gene lost 3 bases and the J gene lost 5 bases, with 8 bases spanning the gap. Here the CDR3 reads CASSFISDQPQHF. In DNA form, the CDR3 reads TGTGCCAGCAGCTTCATTTCAGATCAGCCCCAGCATTTT.

In this sample, this clonotype turned up a few times. The V call is TRBV6-5, the J call TRBJ2-1, with 14 positions matching TRBD2. Looked up from germline, CDR1 is MNHEY and CDR2 is SVGAGI. The V segment lost 5 bases and the J segment 13 bases; nucleotides outside the gene matches: 13. This CDR3 comprises 16 residues. This CDR3 reads CASSLRRDGTSGSQFF. The DNA of the CDR3 is TGTGCCAGCAGTCTAAGAAGAGACGGGACTAGCGGGAGTCAGTTCTTC.

The CDR3 nucleotides are TGCAGTGCTAGAGGGAGTTGGGACACCGGGGAGCTGTTTTTT. Its translation is CSARGSWDTGELFF. This chain uses TRBV20-1 with TRBJ2-2; D gene unclear. Trimming shortened V by 1 base and J by 3 bases, and 9 bases separated the two germline ends. The CDR3 length is 14 residues. Germline V gene data show CDR1 as DFQATT and CDR2 as SNEGSKA (reference sequence).

The CDR3 protein is CASITRQGIGDQPQHF. Written as DNA, the CDR3 is TGTGCCAGCATTACCCGACAGGGGATAGGAGATCAGCCCCAGCATTTT. This rearrangement joins TRBV28 to TRBJ1-5; 8 nucleotides agree with TRBD1. Germline CDR1 MDHEN, CDR2 SYDVKM. This CDR3 is built from 16 residues. V lost 7 bases, J lost 5 bases, and 13 bases stayed unmatched. Full variable domain (remainder filled in from reference TRBV28 and TRBJ1-5): DVKVTQSSRYLVKRTGEKVFLECVQDMDHENMFWYRQDPGLGLRLIYFSYDVKMKEKGDIPEGYSVSREKKERFSLILESASTNQTSMYLCASITRQGIGDQPQHFGDGTRLSIL.

This clonotype was seen ten or more times. This rearrangement joins TRBV10-3 to TRBJ2-1, with 8 bases matching TRBD2. This CDR3 is 15 amino acids long. Germline loops: CDR1 ENHRY, CDR2 SYGVKD. Trimming removed 6 bases from V and 6 bases from J; junction bases left unmatched: 10. The CDR3 loop reads CAISPGGGPFNEQFF. CDR3 nucleotides: TGTGCCATCAGCCCCGGGGGGGGTCCGTTCAATGAGCAGTTCTTC.

This clonotype came up a few times. The J gene is TRBJ2-3, the V gene TRBV7-8; perhaps D is TRBD1 or TRBD2 (5 bases each). Germline V gene sequence: CDR1 SGHVS, CDR2 FQNEAQ. The CDR3 has 19 amino acids. Trimming removed 6 bases at V and 6 bases at J, with 31 bases between. CDR3 protein: CASRKGPRGALPGGDTQYF. DNA for the CDR3: TGTGCCAGCAGAAAGGGACCAAGAGGGGCACTACCGGGCGGGGATACGCAGTATTTT.

V is TRBV19 and J is TRBJ2-1, with 13 positions matching TRBD2. Looked up from germline, CDR1 is LNHDA and CDR2 is SQIVND (reference sequence). The CDR3 covers 20 residues. The trim removed 3 bases at V and 0 bases at J, leaving 11 bases unmatched. CDR3 nucleotides: TGTGCCAGTAGTATGAGTTCGGGACTAGCGGGAATGAGCTCCTACAATGAGCAGTTCTTC. This sequence encodes CASSMSSGLAGMSSYNEQFF.

This clonotype was counted ten times or more. This sequence joins TRBV7-2 and TRBJ2-3, with D hard to call. CDR1 and CDR2 from the germline V gene are SGHTA and FQGNSA. The CDR3 totals 14 residues. V was trimmed by 5 bases and J by 4 bases, leaving 13 bases between them. The CDR3 DNA reads TGTGCCAGCAGCCCGAGATTAACTGCAGATACGCAGTATTTT. Amino acid sequence: CASSPRLTADTQYF.

In its sample, this clonotype was seen a few times. The genes are TRBV5-4 and TRBJ2-2, with 14 bases lining up with TRBD2. The J segment lost 5 bases and the V segment lost 4 bases, leaving 7 bases of the junction unmatched. CDR3 size: 17 residues. Germline-derived CDR1 and CDR2 are SGHNT and YYREEE (reference sequence). In DNA form, the CDR3 reads TGTGCCAGCAGCCCTAAGACTAGCGGGAGGGTGACCGGGGAGCTGTTTTTT. Its protein product is CASSPKTSGRVTGELFF.

CDR3 sequence reads: CASSITPSGNNEQFF. CDR3 DNA: TGTGCCAGTAGTATTACCCCTAGCGGAAACAATGAGCAGTTCTTC. The V call is TRBV19, the J call TRBJ2-1, with 7 bases lining up with TRBD2. The CDR3 runs 15 residues. J lost 5 bases, V lost 3 bases, and 7 bases had no gene match. The germline CDR1 and CDR2 sequences are LNHDA and SQIVND (reference sequence).